Listed here are 30 T cell receptor beta chains from one sample, sequenced in a study of T-cell reconstitution after alpha-beta-depleted transplantation in children. Preparation of the TCRbeta library was carried out with unique molecular identifiers. From the PCR reads, TCRdb called clonotypes with MiXCR, one entry per CDR3 protein. The table lists about 980,000 distinct CDR3 sequences, about 29% of them singletons, with roughly 31% in the top ten. Source: PBMCs, mostly from graft donor cells, taken 360 days after TCRalphabeta/CD19-depleted stem cell transplant. The source is a boy under two years old who had a stem cell transplant for SCID, so the T cells may come from the graft donor.

The rearrangement uses TRBV12-3 or TRBV12-4 and TRBJ1-5; D unclear. The CDR3 contains 15 residues. V was shortened by 5 bases and J by 7 bases, with 18 bases between the two germline ends. CDR3 sequence (DNA): TGTGCCAGCAGTCTGGACTTTGGAACGGACCAGCCCCAGCATTTT. Its translation: CASSLDFGTDQPQHF.

The J gene is TRBJ2-3, the V gene TRBV28; D is unresolved. Trimming left V 5 bases short and J 0 bases short, with 12 bases between. The CDR3 is 15 amino acids. Germline V gene lookup returns CDR1 MDHEN and CDR2 SYDVKM. CDR3 amino acids: CASSEAYRSTDTQYF. The CDR3 DNA sequence: TGTGCCAGCAGTGAAGCGTACAGAAGCACAGATACGCAGTATTTT.

This clonotype was observed a few times. The chain joins TRBV2 to TRBJ2-5; D gene ambiguous. This CDR3 contains 13 residues. V was shortened by 7 bases and J by 5 bases, with 14 bases between the two germline ends. Germline V gives CDR1 SNHLY, CDR2 FYNNEI. The CDR3 sequence is CASTQENAETQYF. In DNA form, the CDR3 reads TGTGCCAGCACCCAGGAAAATGCGGAGACCCAGTACTTC. The full variable domain, its missing parts supplied by reference TRBV2 and TRBJ2-5, is EPEVTQTPSHQVTQMGQEVILRCVPISNHLYFYWYRQILGQKVEFLVSFYNNEISEKSEIFDDQFSVERPDGSNFTLKIRSTKLEDSAMYFCASTQENAETQYFGPGTRLLVL.

This clonotype has a handful of counts. V gene TRBV6-5 combines with J gene TRBJ2-3, with 9 bases identical to TRBD2. The CDR3 is made up of 17 amino acids. The germline CDR1 and CDR2 sequences are MNHEY and SVGAGI. V was pared by 0 bases and J by 5 bases, with 9 bases of the junction left unmatched. This chain's CDR3 is CASSYSTLAGLGDTQYF. DNA for the CDR3: TGTGCCAGCAGTTACTCGACACTAGCGGGTTTGGGAGATACGCAGTATTTT.

The sample holds a few counts of this clonotype. This chain uses TRBV7-2 with TRBJ2-4; either TRBD1 or TRBD2 may supply D (5 bases each). Germline V gene lookup returns CDR1 SGHTA and CDR2 FQGNSA. This CDR3 is 13 amino acids long. Deletions cut 6 bases from V and 4 bases from J, with 10 bases between. CDR3 residues: CASSSGPKNIQYF. For the CDR3, the DNA is TGTGCCAGCAGTTCGGGGCCTAAAAACATTCAGTACTTC.

The J gene is TRBJ1-1, the V gene TRBV29-1; D ambiguous. Germline V CDR1 and CDR2: SQVTM, ANQGSEA. This CDR3 is built from 10 residues. V lost 3 bases and J lost 4, with 3 bases in between. CDR3 sequence: CSVDSTEAFF. The CDR3 nucleotides read TGCAGCGTTGATTCCACTGAAGCTTTCTTT. Full variable domain (rest looked up from reference TRBV29-1 and TRBJ1-1): SAVISQKPSRDICQRGTSLTIQCQVDSQVTMMFWYRQQPGQSLTLIATANQGSEATYESGFVIDKFPISRPNLTFSTLTVSNMSPEDSSIYLCSVDSTEAFFGQGTRLTVV.

The chain employs TRBV2 and TRBJ1-1; a weak D match, TRBD1 (5 bases). The CDR3 consists of 13 residues. Germline V CDR1 and CDR2: SNHLY, FYNNEI. V was pared by 1 base and J by 7 bases, with 10 bases between. The CDR3 loop is CASSEERTNEAFF. In DNA, the CDR3 is TGTGCCAGCAGTGAAGAGCGGACAAATGAAGCTTTCTTT.

This clonotype was counted a few times. The chain couples TRBV10-3 to TRBJ1-1, with 7 bases that match TRBD1. Per germline, CDR1 ENHRY and CDR2 SYGVKD. J lost 7 bases, V lost 2 bases, and 10 bases had no gene match. CDR3 length equals 15 residues. CDR3: CAISEGSGTASEAFF. The CDR3 DNA sequence: TGTGCCATCAGTGAGGGGTCTGGGACAGCGAGTGAAGCTTTCTTT.

V usage is TRBV4-1 and J usage is TRBJ1-5; D not resolved. Trimming stripped 1 base from V and 3 bases from J, with 7 bases between. Germline CDR1 is MGHRA and CDR2 is YSYEKL. The CDR3 is made up of 14 amino acids. CDR3 coding DNA: TGCGCCAGCAGCCAAGTTGGGGTCAATCAGCCCCAGCATTTT. This translates into CASSQVGVNQPQHF.

In this sample, this clonotype turned up a few times. The chain has TRBV11-2 and TRBJ2-3, with D tentatively TRBD1 or TRBD2 (6 bases each). This CDR3 region has 15 residues. Trimming stripped 5 bases from V and 3 bases from J, with 15 bases between. CDR1 and CDR2 from the germline V gene are SGHAT and FQNNGV. The CDR3 is CASSPAWGATDTQYF. The CDR3 coding sequence is TGTGCCAGCAGCCCGGCTTGGGGGGCAACAGATACGCAGTATTTT.

This clonotype was seen only a few times. This chain joins TRBV4-3 and TRBJ1-3, with D possibly matching TRBD1 (6 bases). CDR3 length: 15 residues. Germline lookup yields CDR1 LGHNA and CDR2 YSLEER. The V end was cut by 4 bases, the J end by 4 bases, with 14 bases between. Here the CDR3 reads CASSPWGLVGNTIYF. CDR3 coding DNA: TGCGCCAGCAGCCCGTGGGGGCTAGTAGGAAACACCATATATTTT.

The chain recombines TRBV6-5 with TRBJ1-2, with D tentatively TRBD1 (6 bases). This CDR3 contains 14 residues. The V end lost 1 base, the J end lost 8 bases, and 14 bases lay between the germline ends. The V gene's germline CDR1 is MNHEY and CDR2 SVGAGI. The CDR3 DNA follows: TGTGCCAGCAGTTACTTTCCCAGGGGAGGAGGCTACACCTTC. Its protein is CASSYFPRGGGYTF.

The CDR3 region is CASSPGLARAQETQYF. For the CDR3, the DNA is TGTGCCAGCAGCCCTGGACTAGCGAGGGCCCAAGAGACCCAGTACTTC. The chain carries TRBV3-1 and TRBJ2-5; 9 nucleotides line up with TRBD2. Germline V gives CDR1 LGHDT, CDR2 YNNKEL (reference sequence). Trimming took 4 bases from V and 1 from J; bases not matched to a gene: 7. The length of the CDR3 is 16 residues.

The V gene is TRBV11-1, the J gene TRBJ2-6; the D gene could be TRBD1 or TRBD2 (5 bases each). The germline V gene encodes CDR1 SGHAT and CDR2 FQDESV (reference sequence). The CDR3 contains 19 residues. V was trimmed by 4 bases and J by 0 bases, leaving 19 bases between them. The CDR3 DNA follows: TGTGCCAGCAGCTCCGGTCCGGGACGTACCTTCTCTGGGGCCAACGTCCTGACTTTC. This sequence encodes CASSSGPGRTFSGANVLTF.

The chain recombines TRBV6-5 with TRBJ2-2, with 16 positions matching TRBD2. The trim removed 2 bases at V and 3 bases at J, leaving 6 bases unmatched. This CDR3 has 19 amino acids. CDR1 is MNHEY, CDR2 SVGAGI, per germline. Here the CDR3 reads CASSYGGLAGGKYTGELFF. The CDR3 nucleotides read TGTGCCAGCAGTTACGGGGGACTAGCGGGGGGGAAATACACCGGGGAGCTGTTTTTT.

This clonotype was seen more than once but under ten times. The V call is TRBV12-3 or TRBV12-4, the J call TRBJ2-7, with 8 bases aligning to TRBD1. The junction had 4 bases not matched to a gene; V was cut back by 3 bases and J by 6 bases. This CDR3 spans 13 amino acids. The CDR3 reads CASSLTGVGEQYF. DNA of the CDR3: TGTGCCAGCAGTTTGACAGGGGTCGGCGAGCAGTACTTC.

This clonotype was seen only once. A read error is possible here, since a much larger clone lies one base away. The chain employs TRBV12-3 or TRBV12-4 and TRBJ1-1, with a tentative D call TRBD1 (5 bases). The CDR3 consists of 15 residues. Written as DNA, the CDR3 is TGTGCCAGCAGTTCTTATGGGGCTGCGAACCCTGAAGCTTTCTTT. This gives the protein CASSSYGAANPEAFF.

This clonotype has a handful of counts. The chain carries TRBV12-3 or TRBV12-4 and TRBJ1-1; the D is unclear. This CDR3 has 14 residues. V lost 5 bases and J 0 bases, leaving 10 bases between the germline ends. The DNA of the CDR3 is TGTGCCAGCAGTGGAAGGAACATGAACACTGAAGCTTTCTTT. Amino acid sequence: CASSGRNMNTEAFF.

This clonotype has just a few counts. The chain has TRBV7-9 and TRBJ2-5; D tentatively fits TRBD1 or TRBD2 (6 bases each). This CDR3 is built from 16 residues. Germline V gene data show CDR1 as SEHNR and CDR2 as FQNEAQ (reference sequence). V dropped 1 base and J dropped 4 bases, with 16 bases sitting between them. The CDR3 DNA sequence: TGTGCCAGCAGCTTAGTTCCGGGGGCAGAGGTAGAGACCCAGTACTTC. This codes for CASSLVPGAEVETQYF.

The chain links TRBV9 to TRBJ2-7, with D unresolved. The CDR3 totals 13 residues. The ends were cut back, 0 bases at V and 4 bases at J, with 8 bases in the middle. Germline lookup yields CDR1 SGDLS and CDR2 YYNGEE. The CDR3 sequence is CASSVGVGYEQYF. CDR3 DNA: TGTGCCAGCAGCGTAGGGGTGGGGTACGAGCAGTACTTC.

This clonotype came up a few times. The CDR3 DNA reads as TGCAGTGCTACAAGCGGGGGGGACACAGATACGCAGTATTTT. Translated: CSATSGGDTDTQYF. The V and J genes are TRBV20-1 and TRBJ2-3, with 10 bases lining up with TRBD2. The length of the CDR3 is 14 residues. Looked up from germline, CDR1 is DFQATT and CDR2 is SNEGSKA (reference sequence). Unmatched junction bases numbered 3, after V lost 4 bases and J lost 2 bases.

The chain couples TRBV9 to TRBJ1-2; D perhaps matches TRBD1 (6 bases). The germline CDR1 and CDR2 sequences are SGDLS and YYNGEE. This CDR3 spans 14 amino acids. The V end was cut by 0 bases, the J end by 8 bases, with 14 bases between. CDR3 region: CASSVASRGRGYTF. CDR3 nucleotides: TGTGCCAGCAGCGTAGCTTCCAGGGGACGAGGCTACACCTTC.

This clonotype was counted only a few times. V and J are TRBV5-1 and TRBJ1-2, with D perhaps TRBD1 (6 bases). Germline V gene sequence: CDR1 SGHRS, CDR2 YFSETQ. V lost 5 bases, J lost 0 bases, and 11 bases lay in between. The CDR3 covers 14 residues. DNA of the CDR3: TGCGCCAGCAGGGACAGTCCCGCTAACTATGGCTACACCTTC. It is translated as CASRDSPANYGYTF.

The chain joins TRBV15 to TRBJ1-4; no clear D. This CDR3 has 19 residues. CDR1 is LNHNV, CDR2 YYDKDF, per germline (reference sequence). Between the trimmed V and J ends, which lost 0 bases and 3 bases, there was a span of 20 bases. For the CDR3, the DNA is TGTGCCACCAGCAGAGACCGCAGCATAACCCGGGGTTCTAATGAAAAACTGTTTTTT. This translates into CATSRDRSITRGSNEKLFF.

This clonotype occurred a few times. The chain employs TRBV2 and TRBJ2-1; D might be TRBD1 or TRBD2, each matching 5 bases. The V gene lost 10 bases and the J gene lost 5 bases, with 12 bases spanning the gap. The germline V gene encodes CDR1 SNHLY and CDR2 FYNNEI. This CDR3 contains 12 residues. The DNA of the CDR3 is TGTGCCAACCGGGACGGGAACAATGAGCAGTTCTTC. Its protein is CANRDGNNEQFF.

This clonotype was detected a few times. The V and J genes are TRBV7-2 and TRBJ2-7; tentative D call: TRBD2 (5 bases). The V end lost 0 bases, the J end lost 0 bases, and 15 bases lay between the germline ends. CDR1 SGHTA and CDR2 FQGNSA come from the germline V gene. CDR3 size: 17 residues. CDR3 nucleotides: TGTGCCAGCAGCTTAGCGGGAGTAGGGTTCGGCTCCTACGAGCAGTACTTC. Protein product: CASSLAGVGFGSYEQYF.

J is TRBJ1-1 and V is TRBV4-2, with no clear D. The CDR3 contains 15 residues. Trimming stripped 0 bases from V and 0 bases from J, with 8 bases between. Germline lookup yields CDR1 LGHNA and CDR2 YNFKEQ. The CDR3 sequence: CASSQDLTMNTEAFF. In DNA form, the CDR3 reads TGTGCCAGCAGCCAAGATCTAACGATGAACACTGAAGCTTTCTTT.

The rearrangement uses TRBV9 and TRBJ1-2; 7 bases map to TRBD1. This CDR3 has 16 residues. Losses at the gene ends were 0 bases for V and 7 bases for J; bases not matched to a gene: 12. CDR1 is SGDLS and CDR2 is YYNGEE in the germline V gene. This CDR3 reads CASSVGWTGLPSGYTF. The CDR3 DNA reads TGTGCCAGCAGCGTAGGGTGGACAGGACTGCCGTCTGGCTACACCTTC.

The chain is built from TRBV4-2 and TRBJ1-3; D call uncertain. V was cut by 0 bases and J by 3 bases, with 12 bases left in between. The CDR3 has 16 amino acids. CDR1 and CDR2 from the germline V gene are LGHNA and YNFKEQ. CDR3 DNA sequence: TGTGCCAGCAGCCAAGAGGTCGGGATAGGTGGAAACACCATATATTTT. Its protein product is CASSQEVGIGGNTIYF.

The chain is built from TRBV18 and TRBJ2-3; D is perhaps TRBD1 (6 bases). The ends were cut back, 10 bases at V and 3 bases at J, with 14 bases in the middle. Germline values: CDR1 KGHSH, CDR2 LQKENI. This CDR3 is built from 13 residues. CDR3 coding DNA: TGTGCCACCAAACAGGGAAGGACAGATACGCAGTATTTT. As protein: CATKQGRTDTQYF.